The entry below gives a single T cell receptor beta chain sequence along with its context. Sequencing was performed with immunoSEQ multiplex PCR; in TCRdb, only in-frame clones are kept and a portion is missing. The profile shows around 100,000 clones, 70% to 90% of them singletons. This specimen belongs to a study of T cell responses to AZD1222 COVID-19 vaccine. Source: peripheral blood, taken 28 days after the second AZD1222 dose. The source of this sequence is an adult who received the AZD1222 COVID-19 vaccine.

CDR3 sequence: CASSDWTNSYEQYF. The CDR3 DNA is TGTGCCAGCAGTGATTGGACAAACTCCTACGAGCAGTACTTC. The V gene is TRBV6-2 or TRBV6-3, the J gene TRBJ2-7, with D possibly being TRBD1 (5 bases). The CDR3 extends over 14 amino acids. Germline V lookup: CDR1 MNHEY, CDR2 SVGEGT. Trimming pared 5 bases from V and 0 bases from J, leaving 11 bases between.